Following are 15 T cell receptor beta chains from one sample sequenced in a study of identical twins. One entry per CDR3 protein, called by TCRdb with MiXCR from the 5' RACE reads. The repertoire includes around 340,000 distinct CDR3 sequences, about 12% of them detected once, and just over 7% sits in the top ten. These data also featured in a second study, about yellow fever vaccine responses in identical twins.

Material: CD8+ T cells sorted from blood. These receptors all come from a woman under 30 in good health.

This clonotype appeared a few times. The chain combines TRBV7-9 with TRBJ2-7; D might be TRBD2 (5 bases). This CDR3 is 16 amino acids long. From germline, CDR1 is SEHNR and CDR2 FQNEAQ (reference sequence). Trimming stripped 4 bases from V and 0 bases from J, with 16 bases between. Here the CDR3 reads CASSSSGIKSSYEQYV. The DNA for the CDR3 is TGTGCCAGCAGCTCATCCGGGATTAAGAGCTCCTACGAGCAGTACGTC.

The CDR3 loop is CASREGGGTDTQYF. CDR3 coding DNA: TGTGCCAGCCGAGAGGGGGGGGGCACAGATACGCAGTATTTT. The rearrangement links TRBV12-3 or TRBV12-4 to TRBJ2-3; D possibly corresponds to TRBD2 (7 bases). This CDR3 is built from 14 residues. Trimming left V 8 bases short and J 1 base short, with 13 bases between.

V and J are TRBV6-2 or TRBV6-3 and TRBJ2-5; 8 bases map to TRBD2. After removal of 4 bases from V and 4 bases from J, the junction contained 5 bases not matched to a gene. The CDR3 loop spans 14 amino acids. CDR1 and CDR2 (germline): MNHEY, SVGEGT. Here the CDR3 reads CASSSQRGLETQYF. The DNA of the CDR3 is TGTGCCAGCAGTTCCCAGCGGGGGTTAGAGACCCAGTACTTC.

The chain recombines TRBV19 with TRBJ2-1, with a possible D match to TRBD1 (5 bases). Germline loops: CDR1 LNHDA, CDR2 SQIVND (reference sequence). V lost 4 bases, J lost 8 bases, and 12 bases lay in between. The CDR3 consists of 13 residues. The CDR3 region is CASSTPLGHEQFF. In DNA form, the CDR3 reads TGTGCCAGTAGTACCCCTTTGGGGCATGAGCAGTTCTTC.

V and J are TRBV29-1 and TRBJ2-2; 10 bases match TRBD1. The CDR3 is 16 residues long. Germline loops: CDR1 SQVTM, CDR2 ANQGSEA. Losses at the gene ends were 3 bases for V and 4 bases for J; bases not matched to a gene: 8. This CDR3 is CSVDYGRDRGTGELFF. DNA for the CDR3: TGCAGCGTTGATTATGGGCGGGACAGGGGCACCGGGGAGCTGTTTTTT.

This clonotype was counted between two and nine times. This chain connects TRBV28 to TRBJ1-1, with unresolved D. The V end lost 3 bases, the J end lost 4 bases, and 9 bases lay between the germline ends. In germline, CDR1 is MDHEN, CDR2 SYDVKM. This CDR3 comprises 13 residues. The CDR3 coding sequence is TGTGCCAGCAGTTTGGGGAGAAGCACTGAAGCTTTCTTT. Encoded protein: CASSLGRSTEAFF.

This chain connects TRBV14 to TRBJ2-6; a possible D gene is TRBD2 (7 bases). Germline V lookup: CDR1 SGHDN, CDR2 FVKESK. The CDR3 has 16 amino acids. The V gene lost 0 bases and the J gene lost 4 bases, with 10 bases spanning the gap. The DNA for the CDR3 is TGTGCCAGCAGCCAAGAGGCGGGGGCCGGGGCCAACGTCCTGACTTTC. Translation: CASSQEAGAGANVLTF.

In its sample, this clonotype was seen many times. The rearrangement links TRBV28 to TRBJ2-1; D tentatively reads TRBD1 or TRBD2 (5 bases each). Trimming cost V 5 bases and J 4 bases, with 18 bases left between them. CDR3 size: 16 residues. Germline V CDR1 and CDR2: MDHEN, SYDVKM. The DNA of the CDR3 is TGTGCCAGCAGTCCACCCCATCCGGGACCATACAATGAGCAGTTCTTC. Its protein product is CASSPPHPGPYNEQFF.

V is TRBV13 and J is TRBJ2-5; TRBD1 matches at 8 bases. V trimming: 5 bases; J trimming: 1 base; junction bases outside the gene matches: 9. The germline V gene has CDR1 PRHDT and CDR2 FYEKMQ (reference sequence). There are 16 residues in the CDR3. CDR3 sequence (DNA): TGTGCCAGCAGCGACAGGGGAACGAGGCTCCAAGAGACCCAGTACTTC. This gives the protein CASSDRGTRLQETQYF.

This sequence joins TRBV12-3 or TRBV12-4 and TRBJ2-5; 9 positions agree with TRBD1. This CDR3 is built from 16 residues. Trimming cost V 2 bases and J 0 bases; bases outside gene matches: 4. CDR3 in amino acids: CASSLTGGPYQETQYF. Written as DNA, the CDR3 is TGTGCCAGCAGTTTAACAGGGGGCCCCTACCAAGAGACCCAGTACTTC.

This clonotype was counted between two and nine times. The CDR3 DNA sequence: TGCGCCAGCAGCCCAAGTATCACAGATACGCAGTATTTT. As protein: CASSPSITDTQYF. This chain uses TRBV5-1 with TRBJ2-3, with D unresolved. Trimming removed 4 bases from V and 2 bases from J, with 8 bases in between. From germline, CDR1 is SGHRS and CDR2 YFSETQ. The CDR3 extends over 13 amino acids.

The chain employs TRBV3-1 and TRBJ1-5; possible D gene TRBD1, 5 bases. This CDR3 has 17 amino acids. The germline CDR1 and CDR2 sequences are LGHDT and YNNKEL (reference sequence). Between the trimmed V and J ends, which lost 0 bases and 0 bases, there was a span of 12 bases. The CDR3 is CASSQDLGGGSNQPQHF. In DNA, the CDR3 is TGTGCCAGCAGCCAAGACCTTGGGGGTGGTAGCAATCAGCCCCAGCATTTT.

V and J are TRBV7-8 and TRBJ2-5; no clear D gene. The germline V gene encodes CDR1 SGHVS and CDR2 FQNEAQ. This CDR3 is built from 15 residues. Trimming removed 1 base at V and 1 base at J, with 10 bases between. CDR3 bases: TGTGCCAGCAGCTTAGGGGCATGGTCCCAAGAGACCCAGTACTTC. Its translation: CASSLGAWSQETQYF.

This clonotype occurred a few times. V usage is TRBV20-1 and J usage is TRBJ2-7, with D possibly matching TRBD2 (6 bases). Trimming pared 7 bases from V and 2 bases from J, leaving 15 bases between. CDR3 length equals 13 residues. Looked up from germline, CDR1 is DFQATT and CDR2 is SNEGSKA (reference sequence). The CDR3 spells CSVGVGGTYEQYF. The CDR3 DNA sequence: TGCAGTGTGGGTGTTGGCGGGACCTACGAGCAGTACTTC.

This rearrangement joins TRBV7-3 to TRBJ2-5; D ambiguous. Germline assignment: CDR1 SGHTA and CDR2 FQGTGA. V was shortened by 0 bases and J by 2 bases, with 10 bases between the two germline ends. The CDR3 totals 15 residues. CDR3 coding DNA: TGTGCCAGCAGCTTAACCGGATACAAACAAGAGACCCAGTACTTC. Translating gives CASSLTGYKQETQYF.